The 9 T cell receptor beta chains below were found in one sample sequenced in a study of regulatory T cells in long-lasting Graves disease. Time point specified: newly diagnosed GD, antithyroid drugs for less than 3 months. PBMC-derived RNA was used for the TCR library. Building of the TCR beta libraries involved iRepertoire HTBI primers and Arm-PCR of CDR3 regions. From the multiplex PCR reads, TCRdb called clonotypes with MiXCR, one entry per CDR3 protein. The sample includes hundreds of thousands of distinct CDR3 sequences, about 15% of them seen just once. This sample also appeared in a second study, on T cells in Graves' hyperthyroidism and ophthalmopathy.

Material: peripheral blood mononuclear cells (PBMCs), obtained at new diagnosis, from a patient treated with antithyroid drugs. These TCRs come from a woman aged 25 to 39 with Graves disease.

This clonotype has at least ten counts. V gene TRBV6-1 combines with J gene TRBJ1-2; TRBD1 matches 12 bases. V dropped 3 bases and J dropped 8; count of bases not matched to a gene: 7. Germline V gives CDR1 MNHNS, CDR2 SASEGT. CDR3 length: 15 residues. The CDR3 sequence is CASSDWGQGARGYTF. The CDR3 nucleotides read TGTGCCAGCAGTGATTGGGGACAGGGGGCGAGAGGCTACACCTTC.

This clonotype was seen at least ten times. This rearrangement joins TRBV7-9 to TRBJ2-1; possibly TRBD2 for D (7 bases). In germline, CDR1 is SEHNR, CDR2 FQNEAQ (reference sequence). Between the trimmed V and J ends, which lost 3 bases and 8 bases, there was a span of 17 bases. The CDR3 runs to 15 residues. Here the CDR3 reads CASSLGRGLGDEQFF. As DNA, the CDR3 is TGTGCCAGCAGCTTGGGGCGGGGGCTCGGCGATGAGCAGTTCTTC.

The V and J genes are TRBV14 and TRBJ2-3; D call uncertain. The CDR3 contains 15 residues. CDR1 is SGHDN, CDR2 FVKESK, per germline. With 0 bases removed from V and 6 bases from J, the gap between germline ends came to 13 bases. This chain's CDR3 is CASSQDLDWMDTQYF. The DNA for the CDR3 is TGTGCCAGCAGCCAAGATCTCGACTGGATGGATACGCAGTATTTT. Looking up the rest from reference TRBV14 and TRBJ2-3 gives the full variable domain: EAGVTQFPSHSVIEKGQTVTLRCDPISGHDNLYWYRRVMGKEIKFLLHFVKESKQDESGMPNNRFLAERTGGTYSTLKVQPAELEDSGVYFCASSQDLDWMDTQYFGPGTRLTVL.

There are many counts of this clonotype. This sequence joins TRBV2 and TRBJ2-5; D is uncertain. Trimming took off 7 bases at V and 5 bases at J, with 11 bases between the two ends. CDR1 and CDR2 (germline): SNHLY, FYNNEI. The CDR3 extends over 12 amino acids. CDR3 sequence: CASTGLGETQYF. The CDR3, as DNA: TGTGCCAGCACCGGGTTAGGGGAGACCCAGTACTTC.

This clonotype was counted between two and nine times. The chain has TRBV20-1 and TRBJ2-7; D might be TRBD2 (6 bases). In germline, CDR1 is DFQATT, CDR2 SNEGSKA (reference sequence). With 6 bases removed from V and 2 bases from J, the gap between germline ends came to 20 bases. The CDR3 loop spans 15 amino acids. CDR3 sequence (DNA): TGCAGTGCCAAACGTACGAGGACTACACCCTACGAGCAGTACTTC. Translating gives CSAKRTRTTPYEQYF.

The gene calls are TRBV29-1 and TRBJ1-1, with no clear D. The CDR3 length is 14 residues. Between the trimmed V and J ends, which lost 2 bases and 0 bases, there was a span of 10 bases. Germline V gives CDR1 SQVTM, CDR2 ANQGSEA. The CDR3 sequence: CSVENQRMNTEAFF. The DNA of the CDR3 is TGCAGCGTTGAAAATCAACGGATGAACACTGAAGCTTTCTTT.

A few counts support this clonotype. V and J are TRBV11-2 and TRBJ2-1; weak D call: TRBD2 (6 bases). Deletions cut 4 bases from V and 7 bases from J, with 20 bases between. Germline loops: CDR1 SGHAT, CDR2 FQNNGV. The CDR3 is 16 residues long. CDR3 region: CASSSQLAPGENEQFF. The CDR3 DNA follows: TGTGCCAGCAGCTCCCAGTTAGCCCCGGGGGAGAATGAGCAGTTCTTC.

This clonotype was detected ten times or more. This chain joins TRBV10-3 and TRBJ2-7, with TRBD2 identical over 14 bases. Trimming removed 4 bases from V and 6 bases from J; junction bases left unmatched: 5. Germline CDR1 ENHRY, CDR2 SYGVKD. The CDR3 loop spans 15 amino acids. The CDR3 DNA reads TGTGCCATCAGTGGAGAGGGGACTAGCGGGAGCGAGCAGTACTTC. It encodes CAISGEGTSGSEQYF.

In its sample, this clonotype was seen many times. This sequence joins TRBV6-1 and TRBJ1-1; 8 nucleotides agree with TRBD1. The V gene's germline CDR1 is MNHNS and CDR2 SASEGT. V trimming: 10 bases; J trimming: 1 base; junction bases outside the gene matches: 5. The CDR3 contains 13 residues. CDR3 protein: CATTGTGNTEAFF. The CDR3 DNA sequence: TGTGCCACTACCGGGACAGGGAACACTGAAGCTTTCTTT.